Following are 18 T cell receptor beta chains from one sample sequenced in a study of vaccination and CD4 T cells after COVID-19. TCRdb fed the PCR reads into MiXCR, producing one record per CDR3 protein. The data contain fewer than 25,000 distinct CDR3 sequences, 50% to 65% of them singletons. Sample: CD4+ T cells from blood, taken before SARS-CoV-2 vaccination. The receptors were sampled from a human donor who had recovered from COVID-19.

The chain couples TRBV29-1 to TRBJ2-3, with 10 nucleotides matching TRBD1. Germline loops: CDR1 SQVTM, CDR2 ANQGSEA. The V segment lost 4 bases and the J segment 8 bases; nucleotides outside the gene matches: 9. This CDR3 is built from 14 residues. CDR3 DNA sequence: TGCAGCGTTGGGCCTAGACAGGGGGCAGCTACGCAGTATTTT. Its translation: CSVGPRQGAATQYF.

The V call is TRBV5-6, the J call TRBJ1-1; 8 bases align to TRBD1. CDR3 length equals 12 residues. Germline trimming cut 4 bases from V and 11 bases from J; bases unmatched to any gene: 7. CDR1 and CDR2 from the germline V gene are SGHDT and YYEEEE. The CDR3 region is CASSLRTGNAFF. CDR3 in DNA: TGTGCCAGCAGCCTACGGACAGGGAATGCTTTCTTT.

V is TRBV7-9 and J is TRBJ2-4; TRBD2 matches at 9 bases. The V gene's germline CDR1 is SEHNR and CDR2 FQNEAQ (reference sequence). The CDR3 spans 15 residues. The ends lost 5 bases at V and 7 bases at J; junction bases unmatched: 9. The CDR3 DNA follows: TGTGCCAGCAGCCAACAAGCGGGAGGAGGGAACATTCAGTACTTC. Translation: CASSQQAGGGNIQYF. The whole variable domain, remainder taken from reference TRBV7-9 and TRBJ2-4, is DTGVSQNPRHKITKRGQNVTFRCDPISEHNRLYWYRQTLGQGPEFLTYFQNEAQLEKSRLLSDRFSAERPKGSFSTLEIQRTEQGDSAMYLCASSQQAGGGNIQYFGAGTRLSVL.

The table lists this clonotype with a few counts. The CDR3 loop reads CASRSAGGPEPTQWQYF. DNA for the CDR3: TGTGCCAGCCGATCGGCGGGAGGACCTGAACCTACGCAGTGGCAGTATTTT. The rearrangement joins TRBV6-2 or TRBV6-3 to TRBJ2-3, with 8 positions matching TRBD2. The junction had 24 bases not matched to a gene; V was cut back by 8 bases and J by 11 bases. Germline CDR1 and CDR2: MNHEY and SVGEGT. The CDR3 sequence is 17 residues long.

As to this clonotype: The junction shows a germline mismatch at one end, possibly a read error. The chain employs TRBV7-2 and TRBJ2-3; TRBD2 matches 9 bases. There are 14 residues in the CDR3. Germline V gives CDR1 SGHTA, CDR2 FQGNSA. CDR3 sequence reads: CASSLAGVADTQYF. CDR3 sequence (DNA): TGTGCCAGCAGTTTAGCGGGAGTGGCAGATACGCAGTATTTT.

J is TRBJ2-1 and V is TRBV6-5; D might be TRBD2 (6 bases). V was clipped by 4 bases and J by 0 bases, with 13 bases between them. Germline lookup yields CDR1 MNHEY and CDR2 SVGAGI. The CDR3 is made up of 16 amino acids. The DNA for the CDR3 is TGTGCCAGCAGTTCGGCTTACGGGAGCTCCTACAATGAGCAGTTCTTC. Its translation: CASSSAYGSSYNEQFF.

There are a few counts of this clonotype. In DNA form, the CDR3 reads TGTGCCAGCAGTGAAATTGGCAGGGGACCTGGGGCCAACGTCCTGACTTTC. Protein sequence: CASSEIGRGPGANVLTF. V is TRBV6-1 and J is TRBJ2-6, with D possibly TRBD1 on 6 matching bases. Germline CDR1 and CDR2: MNHNS and SASEGT. The length of the CDR3 is 17 residues. Trimming cost V 2 bases and J 2 bases, with 13 bases left between them.

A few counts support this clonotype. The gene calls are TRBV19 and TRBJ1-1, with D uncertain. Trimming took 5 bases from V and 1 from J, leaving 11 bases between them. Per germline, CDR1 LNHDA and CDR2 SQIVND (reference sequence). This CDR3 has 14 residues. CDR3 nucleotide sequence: TGTGCCAGTAGTTCACCTACTAGGAACACTGAAGCTTTCTTT. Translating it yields CASSSPTRNTEAFF.

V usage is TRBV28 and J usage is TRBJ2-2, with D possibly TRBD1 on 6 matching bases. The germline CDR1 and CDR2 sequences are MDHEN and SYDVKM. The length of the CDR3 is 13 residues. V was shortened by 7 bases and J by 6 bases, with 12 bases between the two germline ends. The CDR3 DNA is TGTGCCAGCAAACCAGGGGTGTCCGGGGAGCTGTTTTTT. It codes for CASKPGVSGELFF.

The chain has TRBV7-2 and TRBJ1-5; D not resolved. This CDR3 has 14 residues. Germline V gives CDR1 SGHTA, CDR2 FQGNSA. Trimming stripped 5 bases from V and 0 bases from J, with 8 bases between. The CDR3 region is CASSVGPSNQPQHF. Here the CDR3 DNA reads TGTGCCAGCAGCGTAGGACCTAGCAATCAGCCCCAGCATTTT.

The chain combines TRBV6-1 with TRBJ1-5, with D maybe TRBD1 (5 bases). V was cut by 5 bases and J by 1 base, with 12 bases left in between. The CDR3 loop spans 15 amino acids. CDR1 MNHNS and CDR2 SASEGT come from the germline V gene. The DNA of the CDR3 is TGTGCCAGCAGTCGCTTGGCAGGGAGCAATCAGCCCCAGCATTTT. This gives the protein CASSRLAGSNQPQHF.

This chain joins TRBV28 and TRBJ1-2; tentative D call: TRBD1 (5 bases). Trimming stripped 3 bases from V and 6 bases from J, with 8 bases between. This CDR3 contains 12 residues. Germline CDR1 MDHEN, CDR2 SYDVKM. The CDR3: CASSFGGDGYTF. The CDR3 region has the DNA TGTGCCAGCAGTTTTGGAGGGGATGGCTACACCTTC.

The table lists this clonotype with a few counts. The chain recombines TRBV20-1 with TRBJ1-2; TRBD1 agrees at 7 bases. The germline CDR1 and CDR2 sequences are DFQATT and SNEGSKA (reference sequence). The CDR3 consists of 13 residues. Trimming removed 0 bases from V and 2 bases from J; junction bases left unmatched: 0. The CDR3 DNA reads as TGCAGTGCTAGAGACAGGGGGAACTATGGCTACACCTTC. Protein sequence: CSARDRGNYGYTF.

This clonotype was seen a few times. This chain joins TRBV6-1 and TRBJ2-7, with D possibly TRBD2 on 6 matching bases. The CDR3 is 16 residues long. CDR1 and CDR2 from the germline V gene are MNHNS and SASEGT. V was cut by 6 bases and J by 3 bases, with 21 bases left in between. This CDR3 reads CASRLTRDSLNYEQYF. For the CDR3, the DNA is TGTGCCAGCAGACTAACCCGGGACTCACTAAACTACGAGCAGTACTTC.

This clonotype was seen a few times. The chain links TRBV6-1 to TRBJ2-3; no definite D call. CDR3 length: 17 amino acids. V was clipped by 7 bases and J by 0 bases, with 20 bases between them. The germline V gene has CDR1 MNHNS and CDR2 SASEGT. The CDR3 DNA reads TGTGCCAGCAACCGGGTTCGTGCGGCAACTAGCACAGATACGCAGTATTTT. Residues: CASNRVRAATSTDTQYF.

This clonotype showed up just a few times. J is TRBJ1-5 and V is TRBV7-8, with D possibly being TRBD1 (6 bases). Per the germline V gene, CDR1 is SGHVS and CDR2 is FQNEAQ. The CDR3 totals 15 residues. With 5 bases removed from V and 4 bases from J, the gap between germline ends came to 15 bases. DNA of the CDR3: TGTGCCAGCAGCCAGACGGCAGGGGCTAATCAGCCCCAGCATTTT. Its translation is CASSQTAGANQPQHF.

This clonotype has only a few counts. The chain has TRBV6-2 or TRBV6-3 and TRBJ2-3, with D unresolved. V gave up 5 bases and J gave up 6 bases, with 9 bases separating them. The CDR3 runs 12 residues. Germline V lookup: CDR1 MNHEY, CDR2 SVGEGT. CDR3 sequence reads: CASSNPVDTQYF. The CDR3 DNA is TGTGCCAGCAGTAACCCGGTGGATACGCAGTATTTT.

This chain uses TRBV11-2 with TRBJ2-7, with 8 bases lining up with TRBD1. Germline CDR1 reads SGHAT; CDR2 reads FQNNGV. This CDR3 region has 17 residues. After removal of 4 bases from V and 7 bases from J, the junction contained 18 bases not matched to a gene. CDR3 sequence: CASSSLLRGQGASEQYF. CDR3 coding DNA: TGTGCCAGCAGCTCCCTCCTGCGGGGCCAGGGGGCAAGTGAGCAGTACTTC.